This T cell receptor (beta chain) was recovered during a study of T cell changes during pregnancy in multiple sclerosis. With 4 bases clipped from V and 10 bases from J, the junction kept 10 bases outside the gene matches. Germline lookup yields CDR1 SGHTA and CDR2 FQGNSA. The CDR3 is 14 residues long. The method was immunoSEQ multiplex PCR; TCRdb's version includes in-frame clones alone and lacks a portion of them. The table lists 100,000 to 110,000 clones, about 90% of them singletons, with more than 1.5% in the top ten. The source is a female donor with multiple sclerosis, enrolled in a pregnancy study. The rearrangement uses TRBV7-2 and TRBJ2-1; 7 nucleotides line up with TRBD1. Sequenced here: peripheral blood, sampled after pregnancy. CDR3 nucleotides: TGTGCCAGCAGCTCATGGACAGGCCAACGGGAGCAGTTCTTC. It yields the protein CASSSWTGQREQFF.